The entry below describes one TCR beta chain. This specimen belongs to a study of early T cells in non-severe SARS-CoV-2 infection. TCRdb called the 5' RACE reads again in MiXCR, with one record for every CDR3 protein. This table holds tens of thousands of distinct CDR3 sequences, about 10% found once. Sequences were obtained from whole blood. The clonotype originates from an adult who was a healthcare worker with PCR-confirmed SARS-CoV-2 infection or an uninfected control (not recorded which).

The CDR3 reads CASSSGLTAYEQYF. For the CDR3, the DNA is TGCGCCAGCAGCTCGGGACTGACTGCCTACGAGCAGTACTTC. The gene calls are TRBV5-1 and TRBJ2-7, with D tentatively TRBD2 (6 bases). Germline V lookup: CDR1 SGHRS, CDR2 YFSETQ. Trimming left V 3 bases short and J 2 bases short, with 12 bases between. The CDR3 totals 14 residues.